The T cell receptor (beta chain) described here comes from a study of T cell responses to AZD1222 COVID-19 vaccine. Germline assignment: CDR1 GTSNPN and CDR2 SVGIG (reference sequence). CDR3 size: 15 residues. V shed 2 bases and J shed 9 bases, with 20 bases lying between them. Assay used: immunoSEQ multiplex PCR; TCRdb lists only in-frame clones, some missing. The sample yields roughly 100,000 clones, 85% to 90% seen once. Study observations and caveats: Baseline serology detected seropositivity in only six AZD1222 recipients. A rise in Spike-specific TCR breadth and depth followed two AZD1222 doses.

A note on this clone: The antigen is not known.

The sample consisted of peripheral blood, taken on day 0 of AZD1222 vaccination. The V and J genes are TRBV30 and TRBJ2-1; maybe TRBD2 (6 bases). The receptor was derived from an adult in good health. The chain's CDR3 is CAWSTLWGRRGEQFF. The CDR3 bases are TGTGCCTGGAGTACCCTTTGGGGTAGGAGGGGTGAGCAGTTCTTC.